Below are 9 T cell receptor beta chains sequenced from a single sample in a study of CD8 T cells in Susac syndrome. With random hexamers, about 0.45 to 1 ug RNA was reverse transcribed. TCRdb itself ran the immunoSEQ multiplex PCR reads through MiXCR, one entry per CDR3 protein. The table includes roughly 47,000 distinct CDR3 sequences, almost 95% detected once. Sequences were obtained from CD8+ T cells from PBMCs. These receptor sequences come from a human donor in good health.

This chain joins TRBV6-2 or TRBV6-3 and TRBJ1-1, with 7 bases matching TRBD1. CDR1 MNHEY and CDR2 SVGEGT come from the germline V gene. The CDR3 sequence is 14 residues long. V was clipped by 7 bases and J by 0 bases; unmatched bases: 5. The CDR3 DNA sequence: TGTGCCAGCACCCAAACAGGGGTGAACACTGAAGCTTTCTTT. Translation gives CASTQTGVNTEAFF.

This rearrangement joins TRBV6-4 to TRBJ1-1; no definite D call. This CDR3 contains 14 residues. The V and J ends lost 0 bases and 8 bases respectively, with 13 bases between them. CDR1 is MRHNA, CDR2 SNTAGT, per germline. As DNA, the CDR3 is TGTGCCAGCAGTGACTCGGGGTCGCTGGGGGAAGCTTTCTTT. Amino acids: CASSDSGSLGEAFF.

This clonotype was detected once. The gene calls are TRBV11-2 and TRBJ2-7, with D perhaps TRBD1 or TRBD2 (5 bases each). The CDR3 runs to 15 residues. V lost 1 base to trimming and J lost 4 bases, with 14 bases between them. CDR1 and CDR2 from the germline V gene are SGHAT and FQNNGV. The CDR3 DNA reads TGTGCCAGCAGCTTAGGAGGGGTTAAATTTTACGAGCAGTACTTC. It codes for CASSLGGVKFYEQYF.

The gene calls are TRBV6-2 or TRBV6-3 and TRBJ2-5; D remains unclear. Germline values: CDR1 MNHEY, CDR2 SVGEGT. The CDR3 loop spans 15 amino acids. The ends were cut back, 7 bases at V and 2 bases at J, with 17 bases in the middle. DNA of the CDR3: TGTGCCAGCAACCGTGAGTTCCCTCTTCAAGAGACCCAGTACTTC. Its protein is CASNREFPLQETQYF.

This chain links TRBV7-6 with TRBJ2-2; 10 bases align to TRBD2. Trimming cost V 5 bases and J 2 bases; bases outside gene matches: 11. The CDR3 covers 18 residues. Looked up from germline, CDR1 is SGHVS and CDR2 is FNYEAQ. CDR3 residues: CASSTWTSGRENTGELFF. The CDR3 DNA is TGTGCCAGCAGCACCTGGACTAGCGGCCGGGAAAACACCGGGGAGCTGTTTTTT.

V is TRBV4-3 and J is TRBJ1-1; D remains ambiguous. Deletions cut 3 bases from V and 1 base from J, with 12 bases between. Per germline, CDR1 LGHNA and CDR2 YSLEER. This CDR3 has 15 amino acids. CDR3 in amino acids: CASSHSPVPNTEAFF. CDR3 DNA: TGCGCCAGCAGCCACTCTCCGGTCCCGAACACTGAAGCTTTCTTT.

The J gene is TRBJ2-6, the V gene TRBV10-2; 11 positions agree with TRBD2. J lost 4 bases, V lost 6 bases, and 11 bases had no gene match. CDR3 length: 18 residues. Germline V CDR1 and CDR2: WSHSY, SAAADI. CDR3 in amino acids: CASREGTSGARGANVLTF. Here the CDR3 DNA reads TGCGCCAGCAGGGAAGGGACTAGCGGAGCCCGGGGGGCCAACGTCCTGACTTTC.

The genes are TRBV12-3 or TRBV12-4 and TRBJ2-5; 11 bases align to TRBD2. J was trimmed by 6 bases and V by 2 bases; bases with no gene match: 5. The CDR3 length is 15 residues. CDR3: CASSLLLAGGKTQYF. The CDR3 DNA reads as TGTGCCAGCAGTTTACTCCTAGCGGGAGGAAAGACCCAGTACTTC.

This chain uses TRBV6-5 with TRBJ1-2; maybe TRBD1 (6 bases). Between the trimmed V and J ends, which lost 5 bases and 3 bases, there was a span of 13 bases. CDR3 size: 14 residues. Germline V gene data show CDR1 as MNHEY and CDR2 as SVGAGI. The CDR3 DNA reads as TGTGCCAGCAGTCAGGGGTTTGGGGACTATGGCTACACCTTC. Its protein product is CASSQGFGDYGYTF.